These T cell receptor beta chains were read from a single sample in a study of cytomegalovirus exposure and HLA in healthy donors. The protocol was immunoSEQ multiplex PCR, while the TCRdb copy is restricted to in-frame clones and leaves out a portion. The sample lists around 94,000 clones, approximately 95% occurring once. Input material: PBMCs. These receptors all stem from a woman in her late teens or twenties in good health and CMV-seronegative. Each CDR3 is given with its conserved first and last residue. The D gene is left open where the match is weak. The listing skips clone size in some rows; elsewhere it reads once, few, many or a size class.

D gene: .; clone size: .; V gene: TRBV11-2; J gene: TRBJ2-3; CDR3 protein: CASSSRQGLGDTQYF; CDR3 DNA: TGTGCCAGCAGCTCGAGACAGGGACTGGGAGATACGCAGTATTTT
D gene: .; clone size: once; V gene: TRBV6-6; J gene: TRBJ1-2; CDR3 protein: CASRWTVSGYTF; CDR3 DNA: TGTGCCAGCAGGTGGACAGTTTCTGGCTACACCTTC
D gene: .; clone size: .; V gene: TRBV4-3; J gene: TRBJ1-1; CDR3 protein: CASSQDPGATGTEAFF; CDR3 DNA: TGCGCCAGCAGCCAAGACCCAGGGGCGACGGGCACTGAAGCTTTCTTT
D gene: .; clone size: once; V gene: TRBV7-6; J gene: TRBJ2-3; CDR3 protein: CASSLGMRQHTDTQYF; CDR3 DNA: TGTGCCAGCAGCTTAGGAATGCGACAGCACACAGATACGCAGTATTTT
D gene: .; clone size: .; V gene: TRBV2; J gene: TRBJ2-6; CDR3 protein: CASRWREGISGANVLTF; CDR3 DNA: TGTGCCAGCAGGTGGCGTGAGGGAATATCTGGGGCCAACGTCCTGACTTTC
D gene: .; clone size: once; V gene: TRBV7-8; J gene: TRBJ2-7; CDR3 protein: CASSLEAGSIRLVYEQYF; CDR3 DNA: TGTGCCAGCAGCTTAGAGGCAGGGTCCATCCGACTCGTTTACGAGCAGTACTTC
D gene: .; clone size: .; V gene: TRBV6-5; J gene: TRBJ2-2; CDR3 protein: CASSSNGASGELFF; CDR3 DNA: TGTGCCAGCAGTTCTAATGGTGCGTCCGGGGAGCTGTTTTTT
D gene: .; clone size: .; V gene: TRBV20-1; J gene: TRBJ2-1; CDR3 protein: CSARGTSEQFF; CDR3 DNA: TGCAGTGCTAGAGGGACATCGGAGCAGTTCTTC
D gene: .; clone size: .; V gene: TRBV6-4; J gene: TRBJ2-6; CDR3 protein: CASSDTNSGANVLTF; CDR3 DNA: TGTGCCAGCAGTGACACTAACTCTGGGGCCAACGTCCTGACTTTC
D gene: .; clone size: .; V gene: TRBV7-9; J gene: TRBJ2-7; CDR3 protein: CASSPRVSSSYEQYF; CDR3 DNA: TGTGCCAGCAGCCCTCGGGTCTCTAGCTCCTACGAGCAGTACTTC
D gene: .; clone size: .; V gene: TRBV7-2; J gene: TRBJ2-3; CDR3 protein: CASSPVIAPADTQYF; CDR3 DNA: TGTGCCAGCAGCCCCGTGATAGCCCCTGCAGATACGCAGTATTTT
D gene: TRBD2; clone size: .; V gene: TRBV5-6; J gene: TRBJ2-5; CDR3 protein: CASSVPSGGETQYF; CDR3 DNA: TGTGCCAGCAGCGTACCTAGCGGGGGAGAGACCCAGTACTTC
D gene: .; clone size: .; V gene: TRBV28; J gene: TRBJ1-1; CDR3 protein: CASSPHGGLNTEAFF; CDR3 DNA: TGTGCCAGCAGTCCCCATGGGGGGTTGAACACTGAAGCTTTCTTT
D gene: .; clone size: .; V gene: TRBV29-1; J gene: TRBJ2-7; CDR3 protein: CSVEDTRGSYEQYF; CDR3 DNA: TGCAGCGTTGAAGACACAAGAGGTTCCTACGAGCAGTACTTC
D gene: .; clone size: once; V gene: TRBV27; J gene: TRBJ2-1; CDR3 protein: CASSLLADARGNEQFF; CDR3 DNA: TGTGCCAGCAGTTTACTCGCAGACGCTAGGGGCAATGAGCAGTTCTTC
D gene: TRBD1; clone size: once; V gene: TRBV2; J gene: TRBJ2-7; CDR3 protein: CASSIRGLEQYF; CDR3 DNA: TGTGCCAGCAGCATAAGGGGGCTCGAGCAGTACTTC
D gene: .; clone size: .; V gene: TRBV7-9; J gene: TRBJ2-7; CDR3 protein: CASSRRGDSYEQYF; CDR3 DNA: TGTGCCAGCAGCCGCAGGGGGGACTCCTACGAGCAGTACTTC
D gene: TRBD1; clone size: .; V gene: TRBV27; J gene: TRBJ1-5; CDR3 protein: CASSGGQGSAQPQHF; CDR3 DNA: TGTGCCAGCAGTGGCGGACAGGGCTCCGCTCAGCCCCAGCATTTT
D gene: .; clone size: once; V gene: TRBV18; J gene: TRBJ1-1; CDR3 protein: CASSPTPYDREAFF; CDR3 DNA: TGTGCCAGCTCACCCACCCCCTATGACAGAGAAGCTTTCTTT
D gene: TRBD2; clone size: .; V gene: TRBV7-9; J gene: TRBJ2-5; CDR3 protein: CASRVAGGSQETQYF; CDR3 DNA: TGTGCCAGCAGGGTGGCGGGGGGCTCGCAAGAGACCCAGTACTTC
D gene: .; clone size: .; V gene: TRBV6-6; J gene: TRBJ2-3; CDR3 protein: CASSLTDTDTQYF; CDR3 DNA: TGTGCCAGCAGCCTAACTGACACAGATACGCAGTATTTT
D gene: TRBD1; clone size: .; V gene: TRBV19; J gene: TRBJ2-7; CDR3 protein: CASSMTGGGEQYF; CDR3 DNA: TGTGCCAGTAGTATGACAGGGGGCGGCGAGCAGTACTTC
D gene: .; clone size: .; V gene: TRBV2; J gene: TRBJ1-2; CDR3 protein: CASSEFRGEDYGYTF; CDR3 DNA: TGTGCCAGCAGTGAATTTAGAGGGGAGGACTATGGCTACACCTTC
D gene: .; clone size: .; V gene: TRBV6-5; J gene: TRBJ1-6; CDR3 protein: CASSYSTPGNSPLHF; CDR3 DNA: TGTGCCAGCAGTTACTCTACTCCGGGAAATTCACCCCTCCACTTT
D gene: .; clone size: once; V gene: TRBV4-1; J gene: TRBJ2-7; CDR3 protein: CASSHRPLGAYEQYF; CDR3 DNA: TGCGCCAGCAGCCATCGCCCTCTCGGGGCCTACGAGCAGTACTTC
D gene: TRBD1; clone size: .; V gene: TRBV18; J gene: TRBJ2-1; CDR3 protein: CASSAGTVNNEQFF; CDR3 DNA: TGTGCCAGCTCGGCCGGGACAGTCAACAATGAGCAGTTCTTC
D gene: .; clone size: .; V gene: TRBV7-9; J gene: TRBJ1-1; CDR3 protein: CASSLIGGDTEAFF; CDR3 DNA: TGTGCCAGCAGCTTAATAGGAGGGGACACTGAAGCTTTCTTT
D gene: .; clone size: few; V gene: TRBV2; J gene: TRBJ1-1; CDR3 protein: CASSILGTEAFF; CDR3 DNA: TGTGCCAGCAGTATCCTCGGCACTGAAGCTTTCTTT
D gene: .; clone size: .; V gene: TRBV25-1; J gene: TRBJ1-1; CDR3 protein: CASSESSYTEAFF; CDR3 DNA: TGTGCCAGCAGTGAATCGAGTTACACTGAAGCTTTCTTT